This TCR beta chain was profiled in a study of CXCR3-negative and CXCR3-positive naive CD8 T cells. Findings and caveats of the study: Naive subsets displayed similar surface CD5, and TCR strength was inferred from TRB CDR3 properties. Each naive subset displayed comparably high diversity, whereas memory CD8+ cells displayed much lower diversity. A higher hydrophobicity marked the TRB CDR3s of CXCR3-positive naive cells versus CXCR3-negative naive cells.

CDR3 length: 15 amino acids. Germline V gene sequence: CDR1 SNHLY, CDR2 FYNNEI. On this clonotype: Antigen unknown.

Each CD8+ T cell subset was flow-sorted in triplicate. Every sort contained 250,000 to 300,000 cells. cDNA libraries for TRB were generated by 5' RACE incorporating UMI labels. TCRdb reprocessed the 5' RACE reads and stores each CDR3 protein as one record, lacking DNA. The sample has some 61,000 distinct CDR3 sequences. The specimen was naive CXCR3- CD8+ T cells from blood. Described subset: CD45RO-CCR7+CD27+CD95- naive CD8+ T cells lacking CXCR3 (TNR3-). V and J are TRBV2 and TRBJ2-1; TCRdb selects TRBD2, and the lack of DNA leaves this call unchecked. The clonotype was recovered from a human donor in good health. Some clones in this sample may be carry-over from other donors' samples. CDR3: CASSELAGADNEQFF.